Following are 23 T cell receptor beta chains from one sample sequenced in a study of regulatory T cells in long-lasting Graves disease. As to time point: newly diagnosed GD, antithyroid drugs for less than 3 months. Extracted RNA from PBMCs served as the source of the TCR library. Sequencing libraries for TCR beta were prepared with iRepertoire HTBI primers and Arm-PCR of CDR3 regions. TCRdb re-called the multiplex PCR reads with MiXCR, one entry per CDR3 protein. The sample contains a few hundred thousand distinct CDR3 sequences, roughly 15% of which appear only once. The sample was also reused in another study, on T cells in Graves' hyperthyroidism and ophthalmopathy.

The sequences come from peripheral blood mononuclear cells (PBMCs), collected at new diagnosis, from a patient treated with antithyroid drugs. The receptors stem from a young woman with Graves disease.

This clonotype occurred a few times. This chain links TRBV6-1 with TRBJ2-3; TRBD1 is a possible D gene (6 bases). Trimming stripped 8 bases from V and 2 bases from J, with 17 bases between. CDR1 is MNHNS and CDR2 is SASEGT in the germline V gene. The CDR3 is made up of 15 amino acids. Written as DNA, the CDR3 is TGTGCCAGCTCACGAATGGGACAAACCACAGATACGCAGTATTTT. This sequence encodes CASSRMGQTTDTQYF.

V and J are TRBV13 and TRBJ2-7, with D tentatively TRBD1 (5 bases). Germline lookup yields CDR1 PRHDT and CDR2 FYEKMQ (reference sequence). Trimming removed 2 bases at V and 1 base at J, with 12 bases between. This CDR3 contains 15 residues. The CDR3 bases are TGTGCCAGCAGCTTAAGGGGATACGGGTCCTACGAGCAGTACTTC. Amino acids: CASSLRGYGSYEQYF.

The chain couples TRBV9 to TRBJ2-5, with 11 bases identical to TRBD2. This CDR3 comprises 16 residues. The V segment lost 1 base and the J segment 5 bases; nucleotides outside the gene matches: 7. Looked up from germline, CDR1 is SGDLS and CDR2 is YYNGEE. The chain's CDR3 is CASSVRSGRANETQYF. In DNA, the CDR3 is TGTGCCAGCAGCGTACGTAGCGGGAGGGCCAATGAGACCCAGTACTTC.

CDR3 region: CASSVEVGTTGSPLHF. For the CDR3, the DNA is TGTGCCAGCAGCGTAGAAGTCGGAACTACCGGTTCACCCCTCCACTTT. J is TRBJ1-6 and V is TRBV9; no definite D call. V lost 0 bases and J lost 9, with 16 bases in between. The CDR3 runs 16 residues. CDR1 is SGDLS, CDR2 YYNGEE, per germline.

The J gene is TRBJ2-2, the V gene TRBV27; possibly TRBD2 for D (5 bases). Trimming cost V 1 base and J 6 bases, with 15 bases left between them. CDR1 is MNHEY and CDR2 is SMNVEV in the germline V gene (reference sequence). CDR3 length: 16 amino acids. CDR3 nucleotide sequence: TGTGCCAGCAGTTTATTGGGAGAACCTTGGCCCGGGGAGCTGTTTTTT. The encoded protein is CASSLLGEPWPGELFF.

V gene TRBV7-9 combines with J gene TRBJ1-5; D might be TRBD1 (6 bases). CDR1 and CDR2 from the germline V gene are SEHNR and FQNEAQ (reference sequence). The CDR3 spans 16 residues. V was clipped by 5 bases and J by 0 bases, with 14 bases between them. CDR3 in amino acids: CASSPGTRNSNQPQHF. CDR3 bases: TGTGCCAGCAGCCCTGGGACAAGAAATAGCAATCAGCCCCAGCATTTT.

V is TRBV6-1 and J is TRBJ1-1; TRBD1 is a possible D gene (5 bases). V was cut by 5 bases and J by 3 bases, with 16 bases left in between. Germline V gene sequence: CDR1 MNHNS, CDR2 SASEGT. This CDR3 comprises 15 residues. This chain's CDR3 is CASSPPGPGDTEAFF. The CDR3 DNA sequence: TGTGCCAGCAGTCCCCCTGGACCGGGGGACACTGAAGCTTTCTTT.

The sample holds many counts of this clonotype. The chain has TRBV20-1 and TRBJ2-3, with 10 bases identical to TRBD2. The CDR3 has 15 residues. Trimming cost V 3 bases and J 4 bases; bases outside gene matches: 7. Germline V gene data show CDR1 as DFQATT and CDR2 as SNEGSKA (reference sequence). CDR3 nucleotides: TGCAGTGCTAGGAGACCTAGCGGGAGATCAGATACGCAGTATTTT. It is translated as CSARRPSGRSDTQYF.

This clonotype was counted ten times or more. The rearrangement uses TRBV3-1 and TRBJ1-2, with D tentatively TRBD1 (5 bases). The CDR3 spans 15 residues. The V gene's germline CDR1 is LGHDT and CDR2 YNNKEL (reference sequence). Trimming stripped 5 bases from V and 4 bases from J, with 17 bases between. DNA of the CDR3: TGTGCCAGCAGCTTGGGACTAGCGGAATCCTATGGCTACACCTTC. Residues: CASSLGLAESYGYTF.

The rearrangement links TRBV4-2 to TRBJ1-4; possibly TRBD1 for D (5 bases). Germline CDR1 reads LGHNA; CDR2 reads YNFKEQ. The CDR3 runs to 20 residues. Trimming took 0 bases from V and 11 from J, leaving 31 bases between them. The CDR3 sequence is CASSQDLRGRVLGTLKKLFF. The CDR3 DNA is TGTGCCAGCAGCCAAGATCTACGTGGCAGGGTCTTGGGGACCCTGAAGAAACTGTTTTTT.

This clonotype turned up a few times. The rearrangement links TRBV27 to TRBJ2-1; 9 bases line up with TRBD2. This CDR3 region has 15 residues. CDR1 and CDR2 from the germline V gene are MNHEY and SMNVEV (reference sequence). The J segment lost 0 bases and the V segment lost 6 bases, leaving 3 bases of the junction unmatched. This chain's CDR3 is CASRDSGSSYNEQFF. As DNA, the CDR3 is TGTGCCAGCAGAGATAGCGGGAGCTCCTACAATGAGCAGTTCTTC.

This clonotype occurred many times. This chain joins TRBV11-2 and TRBJ1-1; tentative D call: TRBD1 (6 bases). The V gene's germline CDR1 is SGHAT and CDR2 FQNNGV. There are 15 residues in the CDR3. Trimming took 1 base from V and 2 from J, leaving 11 bases between them. In nucleotides, the CDR3 is TGTGCCAGCAGCTTAGTGATAGGGGGAAACACTGAAGCTTTCTTT. Protein product: CASSLVIGGNTEAFF.

V usage is TRBV28 and J usage is TRBJ2-1; D is perhaps TRBD2 (6 bases). The CDR3 length is 14 residues. The V gene's germline CDR1 is MDHEN and CDR2 SYDVKM. The V end lost 6 bases, the J end lost 5 bases, and 14 bases lay between the germline ends. The CDR3 protein is CASSPRESNNEQFF. In DNA, the CDR3 is TGTGCCAGCAGCCCTCGGGAGTCCAACAATGAGCAGTTCTTC.

In its sample, this clonotype was seen a few times. V gene TRBV14 combines with J gene TRBJ1-6; D is possibly TRBD1 (6 bases). Trimming stripped 0 bases from V and 10 bases from J, with 16 bases between. The germline V gene encodes CDR1 SGHDN and CDR2 FVKESK. The CDR3 covers 16 residues. The CDR3 sequence is CASSQEGPGVGSPLHF. Here the CDR3 DNA reads TGTGCCAGCAGCCAAGAAGGCCCAGGGGTAGGCTCACCCCTCCACTTT.

This clonotype was detected only a few times. V is TRBV20-1 and J is TRBJ2-7; TRBD2 matches 12 bases. Germline CDR1 DFQATT, CDR2 SNEGSKA (reference sequence). This CDR3 has 13 residues. Losses at the gene ends were 6 bases for V and 2 bases for J; bases not matched to a gene: 2. The CDR3 nucleotides read TGCAGTGCCAGGACTAGCGGGACCTACGAGCAGTACTTC. Its translation is CSARTSGTYEQYF.

The genes are TRBV20-1 and TRBJ1-4; TRBD1 agrees at 9 bases. This CDR3 region has 14 residues. Trimming cost V 3 bases and J 7 bases; bases outside gene matches: 6. Germline V gene lookup returns CDR1 DFQATT and CDR2 SNEGSKA (reference sequence). As DNA, the CDR3 is TGCAGTGCTAGGACCGGGACAGGGTCTGAAAAACTGTTTTTT. It encodes CSARTGTGSEKLFF.

The V and J genes are TRBV7-3 and TRBJ2-2, with D uncertain. CDR3 size: 14 residues. The V gene lost 1 base and the J gene lost 5 bases, with 8 bases spanning the gap. Germline V CDR1 and CDR2: SGHTA, FQGTGA. The CDR3 spells CASSLSWGTGELFF. CDR3 DNA sequence: TGTGCCAGCAGCTTAAGTTGGGGTACCGGGGAGCTGTTTTTT.

V and J are TRBV12-3 or TRBV12-4 and TRBJ2-1, with TRBD2 matching over 10 bases. The CDR3 is 16 residues long. The trim removed 6 bases at V and 6 bases at J, leaving 11 bases unmatched. CDR3 bases: TGTGCCAGCAGCCAAGCCCGGCTAGCGGGAGCCAATGAGCAGTTCTTC. Its protein product is CASSQARLAGANEQFF.

This clonotype was seen ten or more times. V is TRBV28 and J is TRBJ2-1, with 11 bases matching TRBD2. The CDR3 consists of 15 residues. CDR1 MDHEN and CDR2 SYDVKM come from the germline V gene. Trimming at V came to 3 bases and at J to 9 bases, leaving 7 bases not matched to a gene. The CDR3 is CASSFRLAGGGEQFF. The CDR3 nucleotides read TGTGCCAGCAGTTTTCGGCTAGCGGGAGGTGGTGAGCAGTTCTTC.

Many counts were recorded for this clonotype. This rearrangement joins TRBV6-2 or TRBV6-3 to TRBJ1-1; D is ambiguous. Germline-derived CDR1 and CDR2 are MNHEY and SVGEGT. Trimming removed 7 bases at V and 7 bases at J, with 19 bases between. The CDR3 has 14 amino acids. CDR3 bases: TGTGCCAGCATCTTCCCGGGCTCCGGTGGTGAAGCTTTCTTT. Translation gives CASIFPGSGGEAFF.

The V gene is TRBV15, the J gene TRBJ2-2; 7 bases match TRBD1. The CDR3 runs to 15 residues. Germline V gene sequence: CDR1 LNHNV, CDR2 YYDKDF (reference sequence). V shed 6 bases and J 1 base; nucleotides not matched to a gene: 5. In DNA form, the CDR3 reads TGTGCCACCAGGGTGGGACAGCTGAACACCGGGGAGCTGTTTTTT. Protein product: CATRVGQLNTGELFF.

J is TRBJ2-2 and V is TRBV14; TRBD2 is a possible D gene (5 bases). Germline V lookup: CDR1 SGHDN, CDR2 FVKESK. This CDR3 is built from 16 residues. V gave up 4 bases and J gave up 2 bases, with 14 bases separating them. CDR3 DNA: TGTGCCAGCAGCCGCGAGGAGCTAGCCAACACCGGGGAGCTGTTTTTT. This sequence encodes CASSREELANTGELFF.

This clonotype was recorded at least ten times. The V and J genes are TRBV6-1 and TRBJ2-1; perhaps TRBD2 as D (5 bases). CDR1 and CDR2 from the germline V gene are MNHNS and SASEGT. V was clipped by 5 bases and J by 10 bases, with 12 bases between them. This CDR3 is 12 amino acids long. The CDR3 region is CASSHIPGEQFF. The CDR3 DNA sequence: TGTGCCAGCAGTCACATTCCGGGAGAGCAGTTCTTC.